This TCR beta chain was recorded in a study of T cells in Graves' hyperthyroidism and ophthalmopathy. Study-level findings and limits: Blood also contained most expanded thyroid clonotypes above 0.001. Ophthalmopathy was distinguished from stable hyperthyroidism by 13 V-J signatures.

RNA transcripts were the template for amplifying TCR beta CDR3 regions. HTBI primers were employed in a first-round RT-PCR of the TCR CDR3. From the multiplex PCR reads, TCRdb called clonotypes with MiXCR, one entry per CDR3 protein. The profile shows around 700,000 distinct CDR3 sequences, around 19% of them singletons. From germline, CDR1 is DFQATT and CDR2 SNEGSKA (reference sequence). The CDR3 runs to 15 residues. V shed 1 base, J shed 1 base, and the junction held 5 bases outside the gene matches. Remarks on this clonotype: Its target is unknown.

Recently diagnosed hyperthyroidism of less than 2 months' duration affected patients aged 18 to 65. Based on clinical symptoms, serum thyroxine and TRAb, thyroid ultrasound and orbital computed tomography, diagnoses were reached. V usage is TRBV20-1 and J usage is TRBJ2-3; 7 bases align to TRBD2. This sequence originates from a woman between 45 and 65 years old with Graves' hyperthyroidism that later progressed to Graves' ophthalmopathy. Sequencing was performed on blood. The CDR3 sequence is CSARAGAGGTDTQYF. CDR3 sequence (DNA): TGCAGTGCTAGAGCCGGGGCGGGGGGCACAGATACGCAGTATTTT.